One sample yielded the 20 T cell receptor beta chains listed below, sequenced in a study of blood T cell repertoires in COVID-19. Here immunoSEQ multiplex PCR was the method, and the copy in TCRdb shows in-frame clones only, minus some. This table has 200,000 to 250,000 clones, 70% to 85% appearing once. The sequencing sample was made of peripheral blood. Receptor source: a man of 80 years or more with acute or convalescent COVID-19.

V and J are TRBV15 and TRBJ1-2; no definite D call. This CDR3 is built from 14 residues. V lost 1 base and J lost 5, with 11 bases in between. From germline, CDR1 is LNHNV and CDR2 YYDKDF (reference sequence). The CDR3 loop is CATSRAPGIYGYTF. The CDR3 nucleotides read TGTGCCACCAGCAGAGCCCCAGGCATTTATGGCTACACCTTC.

J is TRBJ2-7 and V is TRBV4-1; 14 bases are shared with TRBD2. J gave up 2 bases and V 6 bases, and 6 bases lay outside the gene matches. In germline, CDR1 is MGHRA, CDR2 YSYEKL. The CDR3 contains 16 residues. This chain's CDR3 is CASRGLAGVRAYEQYF. DNA of the CDR3: TGCGCCAGCAGGGGACTAGCGGGGGTCAGAGCCTACGAGCAGTACTTC.

This chain uses TRBV24-1 with TRBJ2-5; D might be TRBD2 (6 bases). Germline V lookup: CDR1 KGHDR, CDR2 SFDVKD. The V end was cut by 4 bases, the J end by 5 bases, with 10 bases between. This CDR3 comprises 13 residues. The DNA of the CDR3 is TGTGCCACCAGTGACCCTGGGGGGGAGACCCAGTACTTC. It yields the protein CATSDPGGETQYF.

A few counts support this clone. This rearrangement joins TRBV10-3 to TRBJ1-5; D is unclear. Germline V gene lookup returns CDR1 ENHRY and CDR2 SYGVKD. V lost 2 bases to trimming and J lost 1 base, with 6 bases between them. The CDR3 runs to 14 residues. The CDR3 region is CAISEPGSNQPQHF. The CDR3 DNA follows: TGTGCCATCAGTGAGCCGGGAAGCAATCAGCCCCAGCATTTT.

The CDR3: CASSRAHLQGWSQPQHF. CDR3 bases: TGCGCCAGCAGTCGGGCCCATCTACAGGGATGGAGTCAGCCCCAGCATTTT. The chain joins TRBV23-1 to TRBJ1-5, with a tentative D call TRBD1 (6 bases). TRBV23-1 is assigned to the ORF class and has an uncertain function. The ends were cut back, 4 bases at V and 6 bases at J, with 22 bases in the middle. This CDR3 spans 17 amino acids.

V usage is TRBV13 and J usage is TRBJ1-6; tentatively, D is TRBD1 (5 bases). CDR3 length equals 15 residues. CDR1 and CDR2 (germline): PRHDT, FYEKMQ (reference sequence). The V and J ends lost 3 bases and 9 bases respectively, with 15 bases between them. CDR3 coding DNA: TGTGCCAGCAGCTTTAGGCGGGGCGGAGCTTCACCCCTCCACTTT. It yields the protein CASSFRRGGASPLHF.

This clone was counted once. CDR3 region: CASSTSGASSYNEQFF. DNA for the CDR3: TGTGCCAGCAGCACTAGCGGGGCTAGCTCCTACAATGAGCAGTTCTTC. V and J are TRBV9 and TRBJ2-1; 10 bases match TRBD2. Trimming cost V 4 bases and J 0 bases; bases outside gene matches: 4. This CDR3 comprises 16 residues. Germline V gene sequence: CDR1 SGDLS, CDR2 YYNGEE.

The chain couples TRBV10-2 to TRBJ2-7; D is possibly TRBD1 (5 bases). Germline loops: CDR1 WSHSY, CDR2 SAAADI. The ends were cut back, 8 bases at V and 3 bases at J, with 17 bases in the middle. The CDR3 length is 14 residues. The CDR3 DNA is TGCGCCAGCGGCCCAGGGCAGAATATCTACGAGCAGTACTTC. Protein: CASGPGQNIYEQYF.

V gene TRBV2 combines with J gene TRBJ1-2; D is possibly TRBD1 (5 bases). V lost 1 base, J lost 5 bases, and 11 bases lay in between. The CDR3 sequence is 14 residues long. Per germline, CDR1 SNHLY and CDR2 FYNNEI. As DNA, the CDR3 is TGTGCCAGCAGTGAAGGGGGCAGAAGGTATGGCTACACCTTC. Residues: CASSEGGRRYGYTF.

The chain links TRBV27 to TRBJ2-7; D gene ambiguous. The CDR3 consists of 13 residues. In germline, CDR1 is MNHEY, CDR2 SMNVEV (reference sequence). V was trimmed by 0 bases and J by 5 bases, leaving 8 bases between them. The CDR3 loop is CASSLSRLNEQYF. CDR3 nucleotide sequence: TGTGCCAGCAGTTTATCGAGACTGAACGAGCAGTACTTC.

The chain employs TRBV11-2 and TRBJ1-5, with TRBD1 identical over 9 bases. CDR3 length: 15 amino acids. Looked up from germline, CDR1 is SGHAT and CDR2 is FQNNGV. The trim removed 5 bases at V and 7 bases at J, leaving 9 bases unmatched. CDR3 in DNA: TGTGCCAGCAGCCCAGGGACAGGGCAGGGGCAGCCCCAGCATTTT. This codes for CASSPGTGQGQPQHF.

The table lists this clone with a few counts. This sequence joins TRBV7-8 and TRBJ1-5; D uncertain. Trimming took 1 base from V and 2 from J, leaving 9 bases between them. The CDR3 totals 15 residues. Germline values: CDR1 SGHVS, CDR2 FQNEAQ. DNA for the CDR3: TGTGCCAGCAGCTTAGATCTCCGGGGCAATCAGCCCCAGCATTTT. Translating gives CASSLDLRGNQPQHF.

The V gene is TRBV5-4, the J gene TRBJ1-6; possible D gene TRBD1, 5 bases. The CDR3 spans 15 residues. The germline gives CDR1 SGHNT, CDR2 YYREEE (reference sequence). Trimming pared 1 base from V and 7 bases from J, leaving 12 bases between. This CDR3 is CASSLQGLGNSPLHF. DNA of the CDR3: TGTGCCAGCAGCTTGCAGGGACTAGGGAATTCACCCCTCCACTTT.

This clone was detected once. J is TRBJ2-3 and V is TRBV5-1; D is uncertain. The germline CDR1 and CDR2 sequences are SGHRS and YFSETQ. The CDR3 is made up of 17 amino acids. V was cut by 0 bases and J by 0 bases, with 14 bases left in between. The CDR3 here is CASSLGPVSPSTDTQYF. In nucleotides, the CDR3 is TGCGCCAGCAGCTTGGGACCCGTTAGCCCTAGCACAGATACGCAGTATTTT.

The chain joins TRBV7-9 to TRBJ1-5, with D possibly being TRBD1 (6 bases). Germline lookup yields CDR1 SEHNR and CDR2 FQNEAQ (reference sequence). Trimming took off 2 bases at V and 5 bases at J, with 10 bases between the two ends. The CDR3 runs 14 residues. The DNA for the CDR3 is TGTGCCAGCAGCTTAATGGGGGCCGATCAGCCCCAGCATTTT. Protein sequence: CASSLMGADQPQHF.

J is TRBJ1-5 and V is TRBV24-1, with 7 bases aligning to TRBD1. Looked up from germline, CDR1 is KGHDR and CDR2 is SFDVKD. V trimming: 7 bases; J trimming: 4 bases; junction bases outside the gene matches: 3. This CDR3 has 13 amino acids. In DNA form, the CDR3 reads TGTGCCACCAGGGAGACAGGGAATCAGCCCCAGCATTTT. Residues: CATRETGNQPQHF.

This chain connects TRBV5-1 to TRBJ2-2, with a tentative D call TRBD2 (6 bases). Trimming took off 2 bases at V and 2 bases at J, with 7 bases between the two ends. The germline CDR1 and CDR2 sequences are SGHRS and YFSETQ. This CDR3 is built from 14 residues. The CDR3 loop is CASSFGSNTGELFF. In DNA, the CDR3 is TGCGCCAGCAGCTTCGGGAGTAACACCGGGGAGCTGTTTTTT. Together with reference TRBV5-1 and TRBJ2-2, the CDR3 gives the full variable domain: KAGVTQTPRYLIKTRGQQVTLSCSPISGHRSVSWYQQTPGQGLQFLFEYFSETQRNKGNFPGRFSGRQFSNSRSEMNVSTLELGDSALYLCASSFGSNTGELFFGEGSRLTVL.

V gene TRBV6-5 combines with J gene TRBJ2-7; possible D gene TRBD2, 5 bases. With 0 bases removed from V and 2 bases from J, the gap between germline ends came to 11 bases. This CDR3 region has 15 residues. Germline CDR1 MNHEY, CDR2 SVGAGI. The CDR3 loop reads CASSYSPRGPYEQYF. The CDR3 bases are TGTGCCAGCAGTTACTCCCCCAGAGGGCCCTACGAGCAGTACTTC.

The rearrangement links TRBV18 to TRBJ1-2, with 7 nucleotides matching TRBD1. CDR3 size: 14 residues. V shed 3 bases, J shed 4 bases, and the junction held 5 bases outside the gene matches. Germline V gene lookup returns CDR1 KGHSH and CDR2 LQKENI. CDR3 nucleotide sequence: TGTGCCAGCTCACCTAACACAGGGGCCTATGGCTACACCTTC. Protein product: CASSPNTGAYGYTF.

This clone turned up a few times. The V and J genes are TRBV2 and TRBJ1-3, with 8 nucleotides matching TRBD1. The trim removed 6 bases at V and 3 bases at J, leaving 7 bases unmatched. This CDR3 has 15 residues. Germline V gene sequence: CDR1 SNHLY, CDR2 FYNNEI. The CDR3 is CASRNQGASGNTIYF. Here the CDR3 DNA reads TGTGCCAGCAGAAACCAGGGGGCGAGTGGAAACACCATATATTTT. The whole variable domain, remainder taken from reference TRBV2 and TRBJ1-3, is EPEVTQTPSHQVTQMGQEVILRCVPISNHLYFYWYRQILGQKVEFLVSFYNNEISEKSEIFDDQFSVERPDGSNFTLKIRSTKLEDSAMYFCASRNQGASGNTIYFGEGSWLTVV.